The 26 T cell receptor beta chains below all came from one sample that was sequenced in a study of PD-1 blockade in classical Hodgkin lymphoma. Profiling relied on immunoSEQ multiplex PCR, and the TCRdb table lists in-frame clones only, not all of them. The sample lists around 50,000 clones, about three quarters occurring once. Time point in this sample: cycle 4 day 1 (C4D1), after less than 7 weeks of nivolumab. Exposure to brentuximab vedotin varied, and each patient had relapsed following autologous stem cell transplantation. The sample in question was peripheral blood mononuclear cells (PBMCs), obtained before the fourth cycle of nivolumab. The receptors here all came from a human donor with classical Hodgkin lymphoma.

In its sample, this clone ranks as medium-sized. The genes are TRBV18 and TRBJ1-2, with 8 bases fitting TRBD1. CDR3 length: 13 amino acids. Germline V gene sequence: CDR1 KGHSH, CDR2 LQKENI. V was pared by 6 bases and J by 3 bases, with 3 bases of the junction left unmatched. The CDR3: CASSEGQDYGYTF. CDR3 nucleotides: TGTGCCAGCTCCGAGGGACAGGACTATGGCTACACCTTC.

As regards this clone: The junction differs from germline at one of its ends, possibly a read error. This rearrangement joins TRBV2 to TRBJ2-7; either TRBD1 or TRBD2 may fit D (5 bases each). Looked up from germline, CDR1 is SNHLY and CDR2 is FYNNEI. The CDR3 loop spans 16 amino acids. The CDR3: CASNEGARRGSYEQYF. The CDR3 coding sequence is TGTGCCAGCAATGAAGGGGCGCGACGGGGCTCCTACGAGCAGTACTTC.

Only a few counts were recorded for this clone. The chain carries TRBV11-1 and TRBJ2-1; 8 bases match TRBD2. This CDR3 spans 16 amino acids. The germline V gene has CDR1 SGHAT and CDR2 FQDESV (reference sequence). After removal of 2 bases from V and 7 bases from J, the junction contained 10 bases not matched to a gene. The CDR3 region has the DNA TGTGCCAGCAGCTTATCCGTCGGGAGGGAAAGAAATGAGCAGTTCTTC. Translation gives CASSLSVGRERNEQFF.

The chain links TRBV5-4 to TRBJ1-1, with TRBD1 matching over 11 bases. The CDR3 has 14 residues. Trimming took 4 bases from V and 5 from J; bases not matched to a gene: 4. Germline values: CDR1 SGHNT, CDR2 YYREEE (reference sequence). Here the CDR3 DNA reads TGTGCCAGCAGCCTGGACAGGGGGCGTACTGAAGCTTTCTTT. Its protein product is CASSLDRGRTEAFF.

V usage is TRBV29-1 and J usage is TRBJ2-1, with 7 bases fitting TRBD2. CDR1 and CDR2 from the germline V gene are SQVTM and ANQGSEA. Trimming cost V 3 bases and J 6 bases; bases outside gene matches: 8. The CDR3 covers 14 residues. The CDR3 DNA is TGCAGCGTTGATAGAACTAGCGTTTTCAATGAGCAGTTCTTC. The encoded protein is CSVDRTSVFNEQFF.

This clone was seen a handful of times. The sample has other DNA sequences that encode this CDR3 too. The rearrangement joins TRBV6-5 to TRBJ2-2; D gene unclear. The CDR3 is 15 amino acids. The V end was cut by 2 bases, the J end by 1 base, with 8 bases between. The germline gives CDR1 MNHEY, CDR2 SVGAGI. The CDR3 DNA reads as TGTGCCAGCAGTTACAGGGCTAGGAACACCGGGGAGCTGTTTTTT. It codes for CASSYRARNTGELFF.

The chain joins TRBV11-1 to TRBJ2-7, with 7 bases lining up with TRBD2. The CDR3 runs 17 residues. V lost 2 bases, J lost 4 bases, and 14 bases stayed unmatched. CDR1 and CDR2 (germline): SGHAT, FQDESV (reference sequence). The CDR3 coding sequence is TGTGCCAGCAGCTTATCACTTGGCGGGGGTTTCCAGTACGAGCAGTACTTC. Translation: CASSLSLGGGFQYEQYF. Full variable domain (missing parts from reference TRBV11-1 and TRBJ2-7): EAEVAQSPRYKITEKSQAVAFWCDPISGHATLYWYRQILGQGPELLVQFQDESVVDDSQLPKDRFSAERLKGVDSTLKIQPAELGDSAMYLCASSLSLGGGFQYEQYFGPGTRLTVT.

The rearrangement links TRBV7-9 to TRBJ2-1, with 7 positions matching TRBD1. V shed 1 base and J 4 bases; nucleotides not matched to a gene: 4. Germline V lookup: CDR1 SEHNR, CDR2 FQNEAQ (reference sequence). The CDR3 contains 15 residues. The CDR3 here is CASSLGDSWYNEQFF. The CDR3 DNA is TGTGCCAGCAGCTTAGGGGACAGTTGGTACAATGAGCAGTTCTTC.

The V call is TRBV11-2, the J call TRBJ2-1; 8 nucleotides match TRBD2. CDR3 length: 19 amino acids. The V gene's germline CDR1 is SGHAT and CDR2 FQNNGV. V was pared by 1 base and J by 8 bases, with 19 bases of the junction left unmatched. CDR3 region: CASSLGGLRTSPNGYEQFF. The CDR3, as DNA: TGTGCCAGCAGCTTAGGGGGACTAAGGACTAGCCCGAACGGGTATGAGCAGTTCTTC.

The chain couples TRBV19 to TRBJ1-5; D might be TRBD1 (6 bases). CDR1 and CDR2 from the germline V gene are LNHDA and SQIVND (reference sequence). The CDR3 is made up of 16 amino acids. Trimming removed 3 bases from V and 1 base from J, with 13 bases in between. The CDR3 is CASSILQGSSNQPQHF. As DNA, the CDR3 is TGTGCCAGTAGTATCTTACAGGGATCGAGCAATCAGCCCCAGCATTTT.

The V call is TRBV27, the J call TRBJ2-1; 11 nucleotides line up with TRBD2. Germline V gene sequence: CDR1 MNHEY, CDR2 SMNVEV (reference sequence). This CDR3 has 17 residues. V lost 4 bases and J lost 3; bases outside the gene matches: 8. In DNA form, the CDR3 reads TGTGCCAGCAGTTCCTCGTTAGCGGGAGGGGTCTACAATGAGCAGTTCTTC. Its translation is CASSSSLAGGVYNEQFF.

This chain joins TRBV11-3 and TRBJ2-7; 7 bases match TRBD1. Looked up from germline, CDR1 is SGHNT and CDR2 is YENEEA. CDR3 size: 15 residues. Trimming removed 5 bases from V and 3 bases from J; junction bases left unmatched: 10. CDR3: CASSRSDRVIYEQYF. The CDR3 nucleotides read TGTGCCAGCAGCCGATCCGACAGGGTGATCTACGAGCAGTACTTC. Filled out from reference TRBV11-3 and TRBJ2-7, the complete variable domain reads EAGVVQSPRYKIIEKKQPVAFWCNPISGHNTLYWYLQNLGQGPELLIRYENEEAVDDSQLPKDRFSAERLKGVDSTLKIQPAELGDSAVYLCASSRSDRVIYEQYFGPGTRLTVT.

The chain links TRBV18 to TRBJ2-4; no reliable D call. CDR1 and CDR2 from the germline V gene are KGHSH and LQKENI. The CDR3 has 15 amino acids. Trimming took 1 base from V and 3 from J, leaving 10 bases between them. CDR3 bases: TGTGCCAGCTCACCACAGGGAAGGGTCAAAAACATTCAGTACTTC. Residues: CASSPQGRVKNIQYF.

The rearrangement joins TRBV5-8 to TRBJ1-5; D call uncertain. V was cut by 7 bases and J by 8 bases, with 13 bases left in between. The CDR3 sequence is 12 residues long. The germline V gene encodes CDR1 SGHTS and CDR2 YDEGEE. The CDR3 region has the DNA TGTGCCAGCCGGGATGGGTCGAAGCCCCAGCATTTT. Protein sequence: CASRDGSKPQHF. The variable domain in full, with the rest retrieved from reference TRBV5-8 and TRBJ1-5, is EAGVTQSPTHLIKTRGQQATLRCSPISGHTSVYWYQQALGLGLQFLLWYDEGEERNRGNFPPRFSGRQFPNYSSELNVNALELEDSALYLCASRDGSKPQHFGDGTRLSIL.

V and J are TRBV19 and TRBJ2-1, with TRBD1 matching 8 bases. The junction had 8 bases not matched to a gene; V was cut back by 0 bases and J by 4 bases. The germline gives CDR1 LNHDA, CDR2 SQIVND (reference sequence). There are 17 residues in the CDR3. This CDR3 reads CASSIDPRDRPYNEQFF. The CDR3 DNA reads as TGTGCCAGTAGTATAGATCCTCGGGACAGGCCGTACAATGAGCAGTTCTTC.

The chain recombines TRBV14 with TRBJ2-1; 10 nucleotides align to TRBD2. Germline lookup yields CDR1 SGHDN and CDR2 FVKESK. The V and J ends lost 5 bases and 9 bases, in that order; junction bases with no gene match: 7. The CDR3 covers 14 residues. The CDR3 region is CASSFSGRWGEQFF. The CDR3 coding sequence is TGTGCCAGCAGCTTTAGCGGGAGGTGGGGTGAGCAGTTCTTC.

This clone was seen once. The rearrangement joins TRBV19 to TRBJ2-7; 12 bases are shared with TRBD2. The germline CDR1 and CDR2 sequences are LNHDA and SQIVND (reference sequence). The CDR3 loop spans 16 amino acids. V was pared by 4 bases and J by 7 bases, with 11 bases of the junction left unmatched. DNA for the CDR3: TGTGCCAGTAGTAGCCTAGCGGGAGGGACTGGGAGAGAGCAGTACTTC. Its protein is CASSSLAGGTGREQYF. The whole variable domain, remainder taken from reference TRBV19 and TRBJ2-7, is DGGITQSPKYLFRKEGQNVTLSCEQNLNHDAMYWYRQDPGQGLRLIYYSQIVNDFQKGDIAEGYSVSREKKESFPLTVTSAQKNPTAFYLCASSSLAGGTGREQYFGPGTRLTVT.

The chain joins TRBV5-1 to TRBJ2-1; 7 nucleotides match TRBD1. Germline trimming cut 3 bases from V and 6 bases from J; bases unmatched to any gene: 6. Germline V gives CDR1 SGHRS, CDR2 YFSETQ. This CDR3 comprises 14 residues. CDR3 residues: CASSWTGRGNEQFF. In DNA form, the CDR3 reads TGCGCCAGCAGCTGGACAGGTCGGGGCAATGAGCAGTTCTTC.

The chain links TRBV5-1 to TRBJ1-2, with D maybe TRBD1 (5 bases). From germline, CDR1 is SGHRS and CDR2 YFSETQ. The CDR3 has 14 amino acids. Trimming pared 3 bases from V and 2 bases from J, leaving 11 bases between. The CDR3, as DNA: TGCGCCAGCAGCTCCCTTCGGGGGAACTATGGCTACACCTTC. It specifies CASSSLRGNYGYTF.

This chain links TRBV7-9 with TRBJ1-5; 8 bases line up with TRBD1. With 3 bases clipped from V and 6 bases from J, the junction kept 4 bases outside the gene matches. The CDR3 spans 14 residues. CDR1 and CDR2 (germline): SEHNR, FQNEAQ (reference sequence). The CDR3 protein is CASSFQGAAQPQHF. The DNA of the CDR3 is TGTGCCAGCAGCTTTCAGGGGGCGGCTCAGCCCCAGCATTTT.

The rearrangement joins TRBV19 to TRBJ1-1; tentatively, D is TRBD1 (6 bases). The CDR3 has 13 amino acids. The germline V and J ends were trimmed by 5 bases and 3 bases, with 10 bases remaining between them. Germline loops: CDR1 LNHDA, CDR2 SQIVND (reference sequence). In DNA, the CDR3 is TGTGCCAGTAGTTTGACAGGACACACTGAAGCTTTCTTT. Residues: CASSLTGHTEAFF.

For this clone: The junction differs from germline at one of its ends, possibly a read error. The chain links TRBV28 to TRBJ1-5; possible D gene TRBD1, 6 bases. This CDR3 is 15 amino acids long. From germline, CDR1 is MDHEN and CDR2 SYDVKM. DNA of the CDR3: TGTGCCAGCACTTTAGCTGGGGGGGCGATTTGGCCCCAGCATTTT. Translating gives CASTLAGGAIWPQHF.

CDR3 bases: TGTGCCAGAAGCTTGGTTGACAGGGGAGATGAAATGGGGGGCTACACCTTC. This gives the protein CARSLVDRGDEMGGYTF. The chain couples TRBV5-3 to TRBJ1-2, with 8 bases fitting TRBD1. TRBV5-3 is designated an ORF whose function remains uncertain. V dropped 0 bases and J dropped 8; count of bases not matched to a gene: 15. This CDR3 is 17 amino acids long.

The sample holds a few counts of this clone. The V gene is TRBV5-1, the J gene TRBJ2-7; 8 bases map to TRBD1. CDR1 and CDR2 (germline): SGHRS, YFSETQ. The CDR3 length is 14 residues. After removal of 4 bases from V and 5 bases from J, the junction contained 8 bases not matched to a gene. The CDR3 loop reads CASSAKGQDDEQYF. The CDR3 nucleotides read TGCGCCAGCAGCGCGAAGGGACAGGACGACGAGCAGTACTTC.

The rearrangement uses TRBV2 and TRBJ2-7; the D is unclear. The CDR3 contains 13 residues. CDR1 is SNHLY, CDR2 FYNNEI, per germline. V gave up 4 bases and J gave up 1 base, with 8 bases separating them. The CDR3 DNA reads TGTGCCAGCAGTGTGACGGAGTCCTACGAGCAGTACTTC. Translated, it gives CASSVTESYEQYF.

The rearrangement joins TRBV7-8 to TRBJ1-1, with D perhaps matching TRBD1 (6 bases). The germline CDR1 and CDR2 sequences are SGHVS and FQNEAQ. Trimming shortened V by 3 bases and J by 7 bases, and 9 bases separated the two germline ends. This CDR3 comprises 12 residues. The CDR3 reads CASSLGHLEAFF. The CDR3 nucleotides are TGTGCCAGCAGCTTGGGACACCTTGAAGCTTTCTTT.